This record looks at one TCR beta chain sequence and its context. This clonotype was picked up a small number of times. Its specific antigen is unknown. No quality values exist for individual bases; no much larger clone is one base distant. This sample stems from a study of T cells in Graves' hyperthyroidism and ophthalmopathy (dated by TCRdb to between 2017 and 2020). Regarding the study in general: Peripheral blood samples were taken at initial diagnosis, before any treatment was given. A discovery cohort of approximately 97 patients, roughly 45 with Graves' ophthalmopathy and about 58 with stable Graves' hyperthyroidism, was used to find distinguishing TCR V-J signatures. Whether ophthalmopathy could be predicted prospectively was tested in an independent validation cohort made up of roughly 20 hyperthyroidism patients plus 17 patients who later progressed to ophthalmopathy. For training and testing, the 80 to 100 patients in the discovery cohort were randomly divided in a 7:3 ratio. In about 6 Graves' hyperthyroidism patients, the study also compared T-cell repertoires from thyroid tissue with T-cell repertoires from blood. Following sampling, methimazole starting at 30 mg daily was given to hyperthyroidism patients, and high-dose intravenous methylprednisolone was given to ophthalmopathy patients. According to the paper, TCR Vbeta CDR3 sequencing was carried out on 135 peripheral blood samples, which came from under 50 ophthalmopathy, 75 to 80 hyperthyroidism and around 17 progressor patients.

As encoded in the germline V gene, CDR1 is SGHRS while CDR2 is YFSETQ. At the junction V is shortened by 0 bases and J by 6 bases; bases outside the gene matches: 5. The CDR3 contains 15 residues, cysteine and phenylalanine counted. Just CDR3 DNA is preserved here, 45 bases in frame from base 1. General findings and caveats noted by the study authors: Sample size was not statistically predetermined, and investigators were not blinded to group allocation. During validation, the model predicted progression to ophthalmopathy a median of about 6.5 months ahead of onset, with around 70% sensitivity and almost 75% specificity. A model built on a 13 V-J signature distinguished ophthalmopathy from stable hyperthyroidism, reaching 85% to 90% sensitivity and around 81% specificity in cross-validation and 80%/75% in testing. Most expanded thyroid clonotypes (frequency above 0.001) were also found in blood, which suggests that blood repertoires may mirror thyroid immune responses.

Amplification of TCR beta CDR3 regions was carried out from RNA transcripts. The TCR CDR3 was subjected to a first round of RT-PCR using the HTBI primer set and the Qiagen OneStep RT-PCR kit. The libraries were constructed in a second round of multiplex PCR and then size-selected and purified. Paired-end sequencing of the libraries was performed with 100 bp reads on an Illumina HiSeq2000. On the authors' methods: SOAPnuke was used to process the raw data, throwing out any read that contained adapters or uncalled bases, had a mean Phred below 15, or lacked an exact constant-primer or identifier match. COPE v1.2.5 was used to merge high-quality paired reads, and clonotypes were defined as unique nucleotide sequences. MiTCR v1.1 was used to align clonotypes to the IMGT TRBV, TRBD and TRBJ reference segments. Only V-J combinations with frequency above 0.0001, covering about 99% of repertoires, were analysed. A TCS score was defined as the ratio between F50 (clonal expansion) and ExV (chaos), using BLOSUM62-based TCRdist between CDR3 peptides within each V-J. Welch's t-statistics and random forest reduced just over 500 V-J features to 13, which were used in a naive Bayes classifier (R e1071). Thyroid-blood repertoire similarity was quantified with the Morisita-Horn index. TCRdb ran its own pipeline on the public reads, namely fastp trimming at Q25 and MiXCR clone calling, and kept in-frame beta chains. Merged by CDR3 protein, the rows form single entries marked with the most common genes and DNA. The V and J calls, along with clone size, are taken from TCRdb and not from the paper's own processing. The table for this sample lists hundreds of thousands of distinct CDR3 sequences; 38% of them were counted only once. Around 9.3% of the sample goes to the ten largest clones.

Stable Graves' hyperthyroidism was defined as the absence of progression to ophthalmopathy over 18 months of follow-up. The hyperthyroidism patients were between 18 and 65 years old and newly diagnosed, with a disease duration of less than 2 months. Any patient with an uncontrolled infection, another autoimmune disease, pregnancy or lactation was excluded. Diagnoses were established on the basis of clinical symptoms, serum thyroxine and TRAb, thyroid ultrasound, and orbital computed tomography. PBMCs were isolated from more than 8 ml of fresh peripheral blood by Ficoll-Paque density gradient centrifugation. Total RNA was extracted using Trizol reagent, and RNA quality was assessed on an Agilent 2100 Bioanalyzer.

Sequenced input: blood. Recombination linked TRBV5-1 to TRBJ2-2; 7 junctional bases match TRBD1. The clonotype comes from a man aged 18-30 years with Graves' hyperthyroidism. The nucleotide sequence reads as follows: TGCGCCAGCAGCTTGGCACAGGGGCAATCCGGGGAGCTGTTTTTT. This yields the protein CASSLAQGQSGELFF.